The 9 T cell receptor beta chains presented below share a single source sample, sequenced in a study of cytomegalovirus exposure and HLA in healthy donors (TCRdb year 2017). Receptor libraries were prepared by the immunoSEQ multiplex PCR assay. For the multiplex PCR, a mixture combining 60 forward primers for TCR Vbeta segments and 13 reverse primers for TCR Jbeta segments was used. As stored in TCRdb, this immuneACCESS dataset retains in-frame rearrangements with V and J assigned. A fraction of the clones does not appear; measured against another copy, unresolved V genes explain less than half of the discrepancy, and the remainder lacks a known reason. Present in this sample are about 180,000 clones, around 82% of which were seen just once. Together, the top ten hold less than 15% of the sample. Specimen: PBMCs. The source of these receptors is a woman aged 45-65 years in good health and CMV-seropositive.

Worth noting for this clone: At the DNA level, this CDR3 is encoded by other sequences in the same sample as well. V usage is TRBV6-5 and J usage is TRBJ1-1, with D perhaps matching TRBD1 (5 bases). Germline CDR1 MNHEY, CDR2 SVGAGI. V was shortened by 0 bases and J by 1 base, with 6 bases between the two germline ends. This CDR3 has 14 residues. The CDR3 DNA reads TGTGCCAGCAGTTACTCTACAGGGAACACTGAAGCTTTCTTT. Translating it yields CASSYSTGNTEAFF.

This sequence joins TRBV7-9 and TRBJ2-1, with 9 bases identical to TRBD1. The CDR3 runs 15 residues. Germline assignment: CDR1 SEHNR and CDR2 FQNEAQ (reference sequence). V shed 1 base, J shed 3 bases, and the junction held 1 base outside the gene matches. CDR3 loop: CASSLGTGDYNEQFF. The CDR3 DNA is TGTGCCAGCAGCTTAGGGACAGGGGACTACAATGAGCAGTTCTTC.

In this sample, this clone turned up a few times. The V gene is TRBV5-4, the J gene TRBJ1-1, with D possibly matching TRBD1 (5 bases). Looked up from germline, CDR1 is SGHNT and CDR2 is YYREEE (reference sequence). Trimming pared 6 bases from V and 4 bases from J, leaving 25 bases between. The CDR3 is made up of 17 amino acids. The CDR3 loop reads CASTRPGGTLGGTEAFF. DNA of the CDR3: TGTGCCAGCACCCGTCCTGGGGGGACGCTGGGTGGCACTGAAGCTTTCTTT.

The rearrangement links TRBV7-8 to TRBJ1-1, with 7 bases that match TRBD1. Germline trimming cut 0 bases from V and 2 bases from J; bases unmatched to any gene: 12. This CDR3 has 18 amino acids. Germline V gene sequence: CDR1 SGHVS, CDR2 FQNEAQ. This chain's CDR3 is CASSLARRQGVINTEAFF. For the CDR3, the DNA is TGTGCCAGCAGCTTAGCGCGGCGGCAGGGGGTGATTAACACTGAAGCTTTCTTT.

Worth noting for this clone: Compared with germline, one end of the junction differs, possibly owing to a read error. V is TRBV30 and J is TRBJ1-2; D is ambiguous. Germline CDR1 GTSNPN, CDR2 SVGIG (reference sequence). CDR3 length: 11 amino acids. The CDR3 region has the DNA TGTGCCTGGAGCCGAGGCTATGGCTGCACCTTC. Translated: CAWSRGYGCTF.

The chain couples TRBV19 to TRBJ1-4; 9 bases fit TRBD1. There are 15 residues in the CDR3. From germline, CDR1 is LNHDA and CDR2 SQIVND (reference sequence). V lost 5 bases to trimming and J lost 3 bases; unmatched junction nucleotides: 4. CDR3 DNA: TGTGCCAGTAGTCTCGGACAGGGGTCTAATGAAAAACTGTTTTTT. This sequence encodes CASSLGQGSNEKLFF.

This chain connects TRBV15 to TRBJ2-3; 8 bases agree with TRBD2. CDR3 length equals 14 residues. Per the germline V gene, CDR1 is LNHNV and CDR2 is YYDKDF (reference sequence). With 5 bases clipped from V and 8 bases from J, the junction kept 9 bases outside the gene matches. The CDR3 DNA reads as TGTGCCACCAGCTCATGGACTAGCCGCGGTACGCAGTATTTT. It is translated as CATSSWTSRGTQYF.

A few counts support this clone. This sequence joins TRBV4-1 and TRBJ2-7; 12 bases are shared with TRBD2. Germline-derived CDR1 and CDR2 are MGHRA and YSYEKL. V shed 0 bases, J shed 5 bases, and the junction held 8 bases outside the gene matches. This CDR3 is built from 17 residues. CDR3 sequence: CASSQDVSGLAGHEQYF. CDR3 sequence (DNA): TGCGCCAGCAGCCAAGATGTCTCTGGACTAGCGGGACACGAGCAGTACTTC.

This clone is a singleton in its sample. The chain recombines TRBV11-2 with TRBJ1-6; D is ambiguous. Per the germline V gene, CDR1 is SGHAT and CDR2 is FQNNGV. V was cut by 6 bases and J by 0 bases, with 15 bases left in between. The CDR3 runs to 17 residues. CDR3 bases: TGTGCCAGCAGGTCCTCAGGAGGTAGCTCCTATAATTCACCCCTCCACTTT. Translated: CASRSSGGSSYNSPLHF. Full variable domain (missing parts from reference TRBV11-2 and TRBJ1-6): EAGVAQSPRYKIIEKRQSVAFWCNPISGHATLYWYQQILGQGPKLLIQFQNNGVVDDSQLPKDRFSAERLKGVDSTLKIQPAKLEDSAVYLCASRSSGGSSYNSPLHFGNGTRLTVT.